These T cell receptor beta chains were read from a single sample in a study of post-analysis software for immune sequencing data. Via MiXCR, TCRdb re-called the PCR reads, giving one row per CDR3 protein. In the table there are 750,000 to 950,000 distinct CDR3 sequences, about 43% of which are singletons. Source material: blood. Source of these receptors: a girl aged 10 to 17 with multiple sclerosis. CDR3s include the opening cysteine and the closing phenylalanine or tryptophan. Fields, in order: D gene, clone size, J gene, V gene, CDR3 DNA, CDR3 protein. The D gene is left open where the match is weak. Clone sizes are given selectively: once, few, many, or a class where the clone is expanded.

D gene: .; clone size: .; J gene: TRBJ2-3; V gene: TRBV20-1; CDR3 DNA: TGCAGTGCCCTAGACACAGATACGCAGTATTTT; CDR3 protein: CSALDTDTQYF
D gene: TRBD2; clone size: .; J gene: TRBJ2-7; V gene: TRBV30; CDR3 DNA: TGTGCCTGGACCGGGGGGAACTACGAGCAGTACTTC; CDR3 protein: CAWTGGNYEQYF
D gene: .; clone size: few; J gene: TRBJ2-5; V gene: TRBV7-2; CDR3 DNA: TGTGCCAGCAGCTTAGCGGCCCTCGGGGAGACCCAGTACTTC; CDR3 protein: CASSLAALGETQYF
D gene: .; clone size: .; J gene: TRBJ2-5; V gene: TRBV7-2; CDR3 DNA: TGTGCCAGCAGCTTAAGCGGCCCTCAAGAGACCCAGTACTTC; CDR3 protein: CASSLSGPQETQYF
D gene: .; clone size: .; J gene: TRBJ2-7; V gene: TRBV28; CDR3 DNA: TGTGCCAGCACGGGACCCCTTTACGACGAGCAGTACTTC; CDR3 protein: CASTGPLYDEQYF
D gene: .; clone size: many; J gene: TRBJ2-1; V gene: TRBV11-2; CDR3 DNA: TGTGCCAGCAGCTTATACGGGACTGGGAGCAATGAGCAGTTCTTC; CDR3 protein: CASSLYGTGSNEQFF
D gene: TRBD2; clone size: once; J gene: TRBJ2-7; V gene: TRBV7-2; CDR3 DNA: TGTGCCAGCAGCCCACAAGGACTAGCGGGAGAGACCGAGCAGTACTTC; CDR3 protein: CASSPQGLAGETEQYF
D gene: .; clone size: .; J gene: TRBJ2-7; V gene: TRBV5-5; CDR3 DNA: TGTGCCAGCAGCTTAGTATTCGGTCCGGGAAGGAACGAGCAGTACTTC; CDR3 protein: CASSLVFGPGRNEQYF
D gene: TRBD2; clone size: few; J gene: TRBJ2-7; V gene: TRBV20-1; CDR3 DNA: TGCAGTGCTAGTGGCGGGAGGACCTACGAGCAGTACTTC; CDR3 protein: CSASGGRTYEQYF
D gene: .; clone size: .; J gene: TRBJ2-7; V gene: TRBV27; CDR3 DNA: TGTGCCAGCAGCTGGGGCCAGGGCCTATCCTACGAGCAGTACTTC; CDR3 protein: CASSWGQGLSYEQYF
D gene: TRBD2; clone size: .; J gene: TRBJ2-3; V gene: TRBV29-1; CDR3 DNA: TGCAGCGTTGCGGGGGGGACTAGCGGGAGTAGGGATACGCAGTATTTT; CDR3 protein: CSVAGGTSGSRDTQYF
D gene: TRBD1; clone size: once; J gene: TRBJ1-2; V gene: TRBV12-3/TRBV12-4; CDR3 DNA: TGTGCCAGCAGCCAAACCTCCGGGAGACAGGGGGAGGACTATGGCTACACCTTC; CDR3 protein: CASSQTSGRQGEDYGYTF
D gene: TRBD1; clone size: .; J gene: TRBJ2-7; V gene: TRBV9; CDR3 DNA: TGTGCCAGCAGCGTAGGAACCGGGACAGAAAATCCCTACGAGCAGTACTTC; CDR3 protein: CASSVGTGTENPYEQYF
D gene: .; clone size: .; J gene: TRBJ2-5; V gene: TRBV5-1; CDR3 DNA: TGCGCCAGCAGCCACATAGCACGGAAAGAGACCCAGTACTTC; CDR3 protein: CASSHIARKETQYF
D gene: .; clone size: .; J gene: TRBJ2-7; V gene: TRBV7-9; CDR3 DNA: TGTGCCAGCAGGGACCGATTCTACGAGCAGTACTTC; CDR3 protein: CASRDRFYEQYF
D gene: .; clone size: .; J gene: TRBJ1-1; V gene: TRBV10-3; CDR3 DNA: TGTGCCATCAGTGAGGCTGGAATGAACACTGAAGCTTTCTTT; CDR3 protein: CAISEAGMNTEAFF
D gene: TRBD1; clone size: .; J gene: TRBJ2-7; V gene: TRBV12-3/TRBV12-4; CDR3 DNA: TGTGCCAGCAGTTTCGGGGGACAGGGGGACACGCAGTACTTC; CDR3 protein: CASSFGGQGDTQYF
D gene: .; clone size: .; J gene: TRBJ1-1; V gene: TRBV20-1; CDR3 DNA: TGCAGTGCTAGAGATTTAAGGAGGGTGAACACTGAAGCTTTCTTT; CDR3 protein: CSARDLRRVNTEAFF
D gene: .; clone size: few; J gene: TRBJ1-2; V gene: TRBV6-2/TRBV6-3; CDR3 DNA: TGTGCCAGCAGTTACAGGGATATCGGCTACACCTTC; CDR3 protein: CASSYRDIGYTF
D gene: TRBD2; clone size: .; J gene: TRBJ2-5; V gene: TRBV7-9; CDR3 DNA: TGTGCCAGCAGCTCGACTAGCGGGAAGTACCAAGAGACCCAGTACTTC; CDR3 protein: CASSSTSGKYQETQYF
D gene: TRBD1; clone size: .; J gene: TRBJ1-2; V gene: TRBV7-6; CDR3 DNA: TGTGCCAGCAGCTTGGCCGGGACAGGGCTTGAATATGGCTACACCTTC; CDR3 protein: CASSLAGTGLEYGYTF
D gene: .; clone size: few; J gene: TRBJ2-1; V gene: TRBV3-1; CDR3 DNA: TGTGCCAGCAGCCAGCTCCTCGGCCGCGCTGAGCAGTTCTTC; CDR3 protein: CASSQLLGRAEQFF
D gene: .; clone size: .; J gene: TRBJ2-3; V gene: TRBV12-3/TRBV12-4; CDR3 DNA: TGTGCCAGCAGTTTAGTCGGGCGGGGAGGTACGCAGTATTTT; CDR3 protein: CASSLVGRGGTQYF
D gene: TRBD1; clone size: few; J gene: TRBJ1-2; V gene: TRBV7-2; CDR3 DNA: TGTGCCACCCGTTCCGGGACAGGGTATGGCTACACCTTC; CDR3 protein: CATRSGTGYGYTF
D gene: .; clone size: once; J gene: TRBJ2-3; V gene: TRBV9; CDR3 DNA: TGTGCCAGCAGCCCCGGCCCGGGACAACGAGGGGCAGATACGCAGTATTTT; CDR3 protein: CASSPGPGQRGADTQYF
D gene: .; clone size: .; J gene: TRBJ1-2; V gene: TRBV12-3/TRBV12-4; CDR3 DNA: TGTGCCAGCAGTCCTACAGGGATAGCTAACTATGGCTACACCTTC; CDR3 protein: CASSPTGIANYGYTF
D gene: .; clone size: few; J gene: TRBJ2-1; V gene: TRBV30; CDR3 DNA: TGTGCCTGGAGAAGAGCCGATGAGCAGTTCTTC; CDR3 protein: CAWRRADEQFF
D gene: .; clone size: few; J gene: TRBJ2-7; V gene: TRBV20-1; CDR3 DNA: TGCAGTGCTAGAGTGGTCGGGGGAGCCTACGAGCAGTACTTC; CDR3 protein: CSARVVGGAYEQYF
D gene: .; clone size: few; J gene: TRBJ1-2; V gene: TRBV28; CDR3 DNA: TGTGCCAGCAGCCGCACCGATCGAGCTAACTATGGCTACACCTTC; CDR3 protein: CASSRTDRANYGYTF
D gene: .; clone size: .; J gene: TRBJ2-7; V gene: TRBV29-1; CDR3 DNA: TGCAGCGTTGGGGGCAGGGGAGGCTACGAGCAGTACTTC; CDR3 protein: CSVGGRGGYEQYF
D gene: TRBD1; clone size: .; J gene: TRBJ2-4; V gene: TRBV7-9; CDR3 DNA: TGTGCCAGCAGCTCCGGGACAGACCGAGCCAAAAACATTCAGTACTTC; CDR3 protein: CASSSGTDRAKNIQYF
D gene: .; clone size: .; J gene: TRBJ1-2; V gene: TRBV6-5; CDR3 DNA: TGTGCCAGCAGTTACGCGACCCACCGGCCTAACTATGGCTACACCTTC; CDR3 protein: CASSYATHRPNYGYTF
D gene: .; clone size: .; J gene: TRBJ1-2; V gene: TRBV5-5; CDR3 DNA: TGTGCCAGCAGCTTGGAGCGGCAGGAGACTTCGAATGGCTACACCTTC; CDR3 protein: CASSLERQETSNGYTF